This T cell receptor (beta chain) was identified in a study of blood T cell repertoires in COVID-19. Turning to the study itself: Spain, Italy and the United States supplied samples that represented acute and convalescent COVID-19. PBMCs, B-cell-depleted T cells, or T cells provided the cDNA or gDNA that made up the material.

Original data processing: Amplification from reference gene primers served as the basis for estimated nucleated cell counts. TCRdb keeps only in-frame clones here, not all; method: immunoSEQ multiplex PCR. That table supplies the V and J calls and clone size; D and trimming were determined from the DNA. The data show 200,000 to 300,000 clones, 84% seen once. CDR3 length equals 16 residues. Germline V CDR1 and CDR2: SGHTA, FQGNSA. Trimming took 3 bases from V and 4 from J, leaving 15 bases between them. The chain carries TRBV7-2 and TRBJ2-2, with TRBD1 as a possible D gene (6 bases). Sequences were obtained from peripheral blood. The TCR was taken from a woman aged 40 to 55 who had recovered from COVID-19. The CDR3 sequence: CASSLAAGQSTGELFF. The DNA of the CDR3 is TGTGCCAGCAGCTTGGCGGCCGGACAGAGCACCGGGGAGCTGTTTTTT.